Sequencing of this T cell receptor beta chain was carried out in a study of neurological immune-mediated disorders. On this clonotype itself: What it binds is unknown.

Time point described: longitudinal time-point 3. Trimming stripped 7 bases from V and 8 bases from J, with 20 bases between. The CDR3 contains 14 residues. Germline V gene lookup returns CDR1 SEHNR and CDR2 FQNEAQ (reference sequence). The cDNA was generated by 5'RACE with 10-nucleotide random UMIs. Each CDR3 protein is one row after TCRdb ran MiXCR on the 5' RACE reads. Seen here are roughly 100,000 distinct CDR3 sequences, about a tenth observed once, and the top ten hold under 4%. Study conclusions and caveats: Levels of TCR clonal expansion peaked in HTLV-1-associated myelopathy and reached their lowest in multiple sclerosis, under those of healthy controls.

Material: PBMCs. The V and J genes are TRBV7-9 and TRBJ1-2, with D possibly matching TRBD1 (6 bases). The TCR comes from a female donor with HTLV-1-associated myelopathy (HAM/TSP). The CDR3 sequence is CASTRGEGVGGYTF. DNA of the CDR3: TGTGCCAGCACCAGAGGAGAGGGGGTTGGCGGCTACACCTTC.